The source of this T cell receptor (beta chain) is a study of OX40 agonist ivuxolimab in advanced cancers. Produced via immunoSEQ multiplex PCR; TCRdb's table is partial and in-frame only. The sample lists roughly 100,000 clones, under 95% occurring once. As concerns this clone: Its cognate antigen is unknown.

Study-wide results and caveats: Certain nonresponders additionally had low normalized T-cell clonal expansion.

Germline V gene sequence: CDR1 SGHAT, CDR2 FQNNGV. Deletions cut 2 bases from V and 5 bases from J, with 12 bases between. CDR3 size: 14 residues. The rearrangement joins TRBV11-2 to TRBJ1-1; possible D gene TRBD1, 5 bases. Specimen: CD4+ or CD8+ T cells sorted from blood, collected in a trial of the OX40 agonist ivuxolimab. The clonotype comes from an adult with an advanced solid tumor such as melanoma, head and neck, liver or kidney cancer. CDR3 bases: TGTGCCAGCAGCTTATTGAGGGGCTGGACTGAAGCTTTCTTT. Protein: CASSLLRGWTEAFF. The full variable domain, completed using reference TRBV11-2 and TRBJ1-1, is EAGVAQSPRYKIIEKRQSVAFWCNPISGHATLYWYQQILGQGPKLLIQFQNNGVVDDSQLPKDRFSAERLKGVDSTLKIQPAKLEDSAVYLCASSLLRGWTEAFFGQGTRLTVV.